This entry features one TCR beta chain sequence. The sample belongs to a study of CDR3 diversity in severe acne. TCRdb independently ran MiXCR on the PCR reads; one entry per CDR3 protein. Of over 90,000 distinct CDR3 sequences listed, 51% are singletons. V gave up 3 bases and J gave up 9 bases, with 9 bases separating them. The CDR3 covers 12 residues. Germline-derived CDR1 and CDR2 are WSHSY and SAAADI. The sample was blood. This sequence was found in a male donor with acne. The gene calls are TRBV10-2 and TRBJ2-1, with a possible D match to TRBD2 (6 bases). CDR3 in DNA: TGCGCCAGCAGTGACCCGGAGGGTGAGCAGTTCTTC. It yields the protein CASSDPEGEQFF.